This TCR beta chain was documented in a study of T cells expressing NK-cell markers. Across the whole study: Each TCR beta repertoire originated in sorted T cells that were CD3+CD56+NKG2C+, CD3+CD56+NKG2C- or CD3+CD56-NKG2C+. Study-wide findings and caveats: No clear determination of HCMV specificity was made for expanded NKG2C+ T cell clones. Top CD8+ clonotypes included the dominant CD3+CD56+NKG2C+ clonotypes in six donors.

Remarks on this clonotype: Its antigen is unknown.

The CDR3 sequence is 14 residues long. The germline V gene encodes CDR1 SGHKS and CDR2 YYEKEE (reference sequence). TCR beta cDNA was made by 5'RACE template switching with UMIs. With the 5' RACE reads reprocessed, TCRdb shows one record per CDR3 protein and no DNA. Recorded for this sample: fewer than 400,000 distinct CDR3 sequences. The specimen was blood T cells: a sorted CD56 or NKG2C T cell subset, CD4+ or CD8+ T cells, or bulk PBMC T cells (not recorded which). The chain combines TRBV5-5 with TRBJ1-2. This clonotype originated in a woman aged 45-65 years in good health. The CDR3: CASSLGAANYGYTF.